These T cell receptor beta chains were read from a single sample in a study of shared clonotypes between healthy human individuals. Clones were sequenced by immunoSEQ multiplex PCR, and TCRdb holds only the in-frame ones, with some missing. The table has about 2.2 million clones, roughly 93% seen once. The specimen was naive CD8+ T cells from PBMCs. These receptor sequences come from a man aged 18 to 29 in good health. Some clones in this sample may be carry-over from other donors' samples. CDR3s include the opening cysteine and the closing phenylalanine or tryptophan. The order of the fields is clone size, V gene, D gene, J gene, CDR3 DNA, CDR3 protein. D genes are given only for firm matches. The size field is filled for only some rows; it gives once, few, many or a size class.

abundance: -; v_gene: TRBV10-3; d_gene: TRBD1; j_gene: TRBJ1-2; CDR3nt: TGTGCCATCAGTGACCCCCGCAGGGGGCGCTTTAGTGGCTACACCTTC; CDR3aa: CAISDPRRGRFSGYTF
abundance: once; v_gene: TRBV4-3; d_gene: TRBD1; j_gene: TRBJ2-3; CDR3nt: TGCGCCAGCAGCCAAGAGGACAGGGACTTCACAGATACGCAGTATTTT; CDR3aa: CASSQEDRDFTDTQYF
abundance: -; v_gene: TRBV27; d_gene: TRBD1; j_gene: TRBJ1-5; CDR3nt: TGTGCCAGCAGCCCCAGGGGACAGGGAAGCAATCAGCCCCAGCATTTT; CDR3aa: CASSPRGQGSNQPQHF
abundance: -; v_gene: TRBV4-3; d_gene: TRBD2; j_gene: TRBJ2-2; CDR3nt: TGCGCCAGCAGCCACGTGGGACTAGATTCGAACACCGGGGAGCTGTTTTTT; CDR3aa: CASSHVGLDSNTGELFF
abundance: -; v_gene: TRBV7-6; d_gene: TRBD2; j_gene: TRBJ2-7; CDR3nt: TGTGCCAGCAGCCTAGCGGGAGGGTGGGACGAGCAGTACTTC; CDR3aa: CASSLAGGWDEQYF
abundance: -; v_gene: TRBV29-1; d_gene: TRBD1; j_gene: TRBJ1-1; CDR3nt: TGCAGCGTTGAAGATCGGCTAAGGGGGCCCACTGAAGCTTTCTTT; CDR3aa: CSVEDRLRGPTEAFF
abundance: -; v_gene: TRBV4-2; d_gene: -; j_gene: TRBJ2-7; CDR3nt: TGTGCCAGCAGCCAAGAAGAGGGCTTCGCTCCGGGGGAGCAGTACTTC; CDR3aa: CASSQEEGFAPGEQYF
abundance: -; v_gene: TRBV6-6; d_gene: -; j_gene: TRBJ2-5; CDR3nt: TGTGCCAGCAGTCACCCTCGGGAGTACCAAGAGACCCAGTACTTC; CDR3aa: CASSHPREYQETQYF
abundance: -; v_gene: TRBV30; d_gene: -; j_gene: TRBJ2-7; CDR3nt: TGTGCCTGGAGTGTCCAGCACTACGAGCAGTACTTC; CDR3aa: CAWSVQHYEQYF
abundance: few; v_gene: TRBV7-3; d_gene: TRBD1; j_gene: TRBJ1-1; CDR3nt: TGTGCCAGCAGCTTAATTCCGGGACAGGGGAAGAACACTGAAGCTTTCTTT; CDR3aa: CASSLIPGQGKNTEAFF